This TCR beta chain derives from a study of blood T cell repertoires in COVID-19 (dated by TCRdb to between 2020 and 2021). Regarding the research as a whole: Collaborator samples came from the United States, Italy and Spain and covered acute and convalescent phases of COVID-19. The prospective study material was composed of cDNA or gDNA derived from T cells, B-cell-depleted T cells, or PBMCs. Subjects who had been exposed to COVID-19, were actively infected with it, or had recovered from it provided the deeply sampled blood TCRbeta repertoires that made up the dataset. The repertoires were released in a freely available public database intended as a resource for research on the immune response to SARS-CoV-2. The samples were drawn from the first 160 participants of the ongoing ImmuneRACE study and from more than 1,000 subjects provided by 6 global collaborators. Sample metadata almost always included a de-identified subject ID, COVID-19 status, age in years and sex. Where available, HLA class I and class II types were taken from metadata supplied by the sample provider and were not determined by assay-based typing.

Overall study results and their limits: The quantity of clinical and demographic metadata differed by source and by participant and was supplied without curation.

The germline V and J ends show losses of 4 bases and 7 bases respectively, and no gene match explains 6 bases of the junction. Reading the germline V gene (reference sequence) gives CDR1 LGHDT and CDR2 YNNKEL. The CDR3 runs 13 residues from the cysteine to the phenylalanine. Here the CDR3 DNA is all that survives: 39 bases in frame from base 1. With respect to this clone: The antigen this receptor binds is unknown. Base-call qualities are not available, and no considerably larger clone is one nucleotide away.

The immunoSEQ Assay, a bias-controlled multiplex PCR, was used to amplify TCRbeta CDR3 regions from genomic DNA. Per the authors' processing: Nucleated cell counts per sample were estimated from amplification of reference gene primers within the assay. To quantify the absolute abundance of each unique TCRbeta CDR3 rearrangement, sequence reads were collapsed and filtered. For each sample, productive Simpson clonality was calculated as the square root of Simpson's diversity index over productive rearrangements. As stored in TCRdb, this immuneACCESS dataset retains in-frame rearrangements with V and J assigned. A fraction of the clones does not appear; measured against another copy, unresolved V genes explain less than half of the discrepancy, and the remainder lacks a known reason. The V and J calls and the clone size are those of that table, but D and trimming were determined from the DNA. This sample gives 100,000 to 120,000 clones in total; approximately 82% of them show up just once. Approximately 15% of the sample goes to the ten largest clones.

Each collaborating institution followed its own protocols to collect whole blood in K2EDTA tubes. For TCRbeta analysis, collaborators shipped samples as frozen whole blood, isolated PBMCs, or DNA extracted from either of those sample types. The rearrangement joined TRBV3-1 (or the pseudogene TRBV3-2) to TRBJ1-2, with 7 bases matching TRBD1. The clonotype originates from a woman of 80 years or more with acute or convalescent COVID-19. Sequencing was done on a sample of peripheral blood. The nucleotide sequence is given as TGTGCCAGCAGCCCCTGGACAGGACGTGGCTACACCTTC. Its product reads: CASSPWTGRGYTF.